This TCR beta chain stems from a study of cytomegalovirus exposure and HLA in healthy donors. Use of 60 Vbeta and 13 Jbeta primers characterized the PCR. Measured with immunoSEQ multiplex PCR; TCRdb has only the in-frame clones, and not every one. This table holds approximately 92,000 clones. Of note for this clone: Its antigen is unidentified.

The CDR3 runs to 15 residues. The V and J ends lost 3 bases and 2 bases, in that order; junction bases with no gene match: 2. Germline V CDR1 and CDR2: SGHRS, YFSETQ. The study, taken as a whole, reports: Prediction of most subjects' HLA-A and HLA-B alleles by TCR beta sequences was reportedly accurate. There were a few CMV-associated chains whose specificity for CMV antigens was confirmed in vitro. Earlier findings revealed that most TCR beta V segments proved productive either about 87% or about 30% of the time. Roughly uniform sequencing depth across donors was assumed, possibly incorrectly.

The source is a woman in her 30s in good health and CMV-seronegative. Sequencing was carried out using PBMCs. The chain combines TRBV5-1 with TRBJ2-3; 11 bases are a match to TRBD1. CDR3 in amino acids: CASSSGQGDTDTQYF. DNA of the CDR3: TGCGCCAGCAGCTCGGGACAGGGGGACACAGATACGCAGTATTTT.